This TCR beta chain is drawn from a study of blood T cell repertoires in COVID-19. Study at large: The United States, Italy and Spain provided the acute and convalescent COVID-19 samples.

Generated by immunoSEQ multiplex PCR, the TCRdb table keeps only in-frame clones and is missing some. The sample has 210,000 or so clones; roughly 78% are singletons. This CDR3 contains 18 residues. With 4 bases clipped from V and 0 bases from J, the junction kept 12 bases outside the gene matches. The germline gives CDR1 SNHLY, CDR2 FYNNEI. Sequencing was carried out using peripheral blood. This TCR came from a woman of 80 years or more with active or convalescent COVID-19. The gene calls are TRBV2 and TRBJ2-5; 9 nucleotides match TRBD1. This CDR3 reads CASSASFLGQGDQETQYF. The CDR3 DNA follows: TGTGCCAGCAGTGCCAGCTTCTTGGGACAGGGTGACCAAGAGACCCAGTACTTC.